The source of this T cell receptor beta chain is a study of CD8 T cells in Susac syndrome. Background on the study: When blood was collected, patients with Susac syndrome were therapy-naive, were taking corticosteroids, or were receiving intravenous immunoglobulin alone.

Whole-study findings and limits: The number of Susac-specific public clones found was roughly 16 in total CD8+ repertoires and 4 to 6 in CD8+ TEMRA repertoires. The authors acknowledged that their TCR sequencing and HLA analysis involved a relatively small number of individuals.

Reverse transcription of roughly 0.5 to 1 ug RNA was carried out with random hexamers. TCRdb redid the calling of the immunoSEQ multiplex PCR reads with MiXCR, one entry per CDR3 protein. Among 150,000 to 200,000 distinct CDR3 sequences listed, approximately 95% were seen once. As for this clonotype: Its target is not known.

The CDR3 is 12 residues long. V was cut by 3 bases and J by 6 bases, with 12 bases left in between. Germline CDR1 SQVTM, CDR2 ANQGSEA. This receptor was taken from a human donor with Susac syndrome. V gene TRBV29-1 combines with J gene TRBJ2-7; tentatively, D is TRBD1 or TRBD2 (5 bases each). Sequenced input: CD8+ T cells from PBMCs. The chain's CDR3 is CSVEGQGVEQYF. CDR3 in DNA: TGCAGCGTTGAGGGGCAGGGAGTCGAGCAGTACTTC.